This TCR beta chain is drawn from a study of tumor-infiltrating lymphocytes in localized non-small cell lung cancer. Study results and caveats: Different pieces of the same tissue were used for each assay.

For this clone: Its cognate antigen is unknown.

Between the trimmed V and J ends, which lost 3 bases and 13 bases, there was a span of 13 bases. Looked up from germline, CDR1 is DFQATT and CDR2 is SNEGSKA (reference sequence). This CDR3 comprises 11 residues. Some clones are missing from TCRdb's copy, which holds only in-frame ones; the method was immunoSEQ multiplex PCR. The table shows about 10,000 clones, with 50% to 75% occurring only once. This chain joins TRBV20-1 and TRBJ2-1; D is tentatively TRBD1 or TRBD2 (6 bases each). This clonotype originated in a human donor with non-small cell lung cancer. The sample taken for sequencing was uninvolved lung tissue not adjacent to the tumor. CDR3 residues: CSARGGVVQFF. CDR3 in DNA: TGCAGTGCTAGGGGGGGCGTGGTACAGTTCTTC.